This TCR beta chain appears in the sequencing data of a study of technical replicates of blood from a few donors. V lost 4 bases and J lost 7, with 15 bases in between. The germline CDR1 and CDR2 sequences are SGHNT and YYREEE (reference sequence). The CDR3 loop spans 13 amino acids. Sequencing was performed with immunoSEQ multiplex PCR; in TCRdb, only in-frame clones are kept and a portion is missing. The sample holds approximately 79,000 clones; about 97% are singletons and the top ten take roughly 0.3%. The TCR sequence derives from a human donor in good health. This chain uses TRBV5-4 with TRBJ2-7; a weak D match, TRBD1 (6 bases). Sequencing used T cells isolated from PBMCs. The CDR3 nucleotides are TGTGCCAGCAGCCCTGCAGGGGTGGGTGAGCAGTACTTC. This sequence encodes CASSPAGVGEQYF. The whole variable domain, filled in from reference TRBV5-4 and TRBJ2-7, reads ETGVTQSPTHLIKTRGQQVTLRCSSQSGHNTVSWYQQALGQGPQFIFQYYREEENGRGNFPPRFSGLQFPNYSSELNVNALELDDSALYLCASSPAGVGEQYFGPGTRLTVT.